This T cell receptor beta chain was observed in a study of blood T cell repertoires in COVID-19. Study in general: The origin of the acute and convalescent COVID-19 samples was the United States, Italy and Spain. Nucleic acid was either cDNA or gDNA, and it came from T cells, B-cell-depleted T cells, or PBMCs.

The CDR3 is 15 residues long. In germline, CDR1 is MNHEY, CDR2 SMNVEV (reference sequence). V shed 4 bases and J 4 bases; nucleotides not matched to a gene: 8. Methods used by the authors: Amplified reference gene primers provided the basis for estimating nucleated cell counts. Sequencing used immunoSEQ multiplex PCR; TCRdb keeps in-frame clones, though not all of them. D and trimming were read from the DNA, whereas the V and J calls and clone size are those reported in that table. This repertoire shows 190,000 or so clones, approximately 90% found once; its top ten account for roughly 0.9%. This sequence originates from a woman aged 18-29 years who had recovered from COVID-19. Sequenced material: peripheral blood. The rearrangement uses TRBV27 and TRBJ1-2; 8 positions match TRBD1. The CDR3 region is CASSSRTGLGYGYTF. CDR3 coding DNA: TGTGCCAGCAGTTCTCGGACAGGGCTCGGCTATGGCTACACCTTC.